This entry lists 9 T cell receptor beta chains sequenced from one sample in a study of blood T cell repertoires in COVID-19. Repertoires were generated with immunoSEQ multiplex PCR, while TCRdb's copy carries only in-frame clones and drops some. Among approximately 450,000 clones, roughly 89% were seen once, and the ten largest hold 4.3%. Specimen: peripheral blood. These TCRs come from a woman aged 25-40 years with acute or convalescent COVID-19.

The J gene is TRBJ2-5, the V gene TRBV11-2; tentatively, D is TRBD1 (6 bases). This CDR3 comprises 16 residues. Trimming removed 5 bases at V and 4 bases at J, with 20 bases between. Per germline, CDR1 SGHAT and CDR2 FQNNGV. The CDR3 nucleotides are TGTGCCAGCAGCACACACACAGGGAAGGAGAGAGAGACCCAGTACTTC. It is translated as CASSTHTGKERETQYF.

J is TRBJ1-6 and V is TRBV2, with 7 bases aligning to TRBD1. V dropped 10 bases and J dropped 6; count of bases not matched to a gene: 6. The length of the CDR3 is 13 residues. Germline V gene data show CDR1 as SNHLY and CDR2 as FYNNEI. CDR3 protein: CANRQGANSPLHF. The CDR3 nucleotides are TGTGCCAACCGACAGGGTGCTAATTCACCCCTCCACTTT.

This chain joins TRBV24-1 and TRBJ1-3, with a weak D call TRBD1 (5 bases). CDR3 length: 15 amino acids. V dropped 5 bases and J dropped 1 base, with 11 bases sitting between them. Germline lookup yields CDR1 KGHDR and CDR2 SFDVKD. The CDR3 spells CATSAGSGSGNTIYF. CDR3 in DNA: TGTGCCACCAGTGCCGGCTCAGGGTCTGGAAACACCATATATTTT.

On this clone: One end of the junction varies from germline; a read error may be responsible. The V gene is TRBV7-3, the J gene TRBJ2-1; the match to TRBD2 covers 13 bases. CDR1 and CDR2 (germline): SGHTA, FQGTGA. The CDR3 runs to 15 residues. The CDR3: CASSLTSGGANEQFF. The CDR3, as DNA: TGTGCCAGCAGCCTAACTAGCGGGGGGGCCAATGAGCAGTTCTTC.

This chain joins TRBV7-9 and TRBJ2-7, with D hard to call. The CDR3 contains 13 residues. Germline V gene lookup returns CDR1 SEHNR and CDR2 FQNEAQ (reference sequence). Deletions cut 1 base from V and 3 bases from J, with 7 bases between. CDR3 residues: CASSLGWLYEQYF. CDR3 nucleotide sequence: TGTGCCAGCAGCTTAGGTTGGCTCTACGAGCAGTACTTC.

The chain links TRBV27 to TRBJ1-4; 8 nucleotides line up with TRBD1. Germline-derived CDR1 and CDR2 are MNHEY and SMNVEV (reference sequence). After removal of 5 bases from V and 10 bases from J, the junction contained 15 bases not matched to a gene. The CDR3 is made up of 16 amino acids. Here the CDR3 DNA reads TGTGCCAGCAGTCCCTGGACAGGGTCGGCCGAAGGAAAACTGTTTTTT. Translation: CASSPWTGSAEGKLFF.

This chain links TRBV6-5 with TRBJ2-7, with 8 nucleotides matching TRBD1. V shed 5 bases, J shed 2 bases, and the junction held 5 bases outside the gene matches. The CDR3 has 14 amino acids. Per the germline V gene, CDR1 is MNHEY and CDR2 is SVGAGI. The DNA of the CDR3 is TGTGCCAGCAGTAAGGACAGGGCAACCTACGAGCAGTACTTC. It encodes CASSKDRATYEQYF.

The V call is TRBV2, the J call TRBJ2-7; 9 bases line up with TRBD1. Germline V gene sequence: CDR1 SNHLY, CDR2 FYNNEI. The trim removed 7 bases at V and 3 bases at J, leaving 10 bases unmatched. The CDR3 is made up of 15 amino acids. As DNA, the CDR3 is TGTGCCAGCAAGTTAGCCGGGACAGGGAACTACGAGCAGTACTTC. Its translation: CASKLAGTGNYEQYF. Looking up the rest from reference TRBV2 and TRBJ2-7 gives the full variable domain: EPEVTQTPSHQVTQMGQEVILRCVPISNHLYFYWYRQILGQKVEFLVSFYNNEISEKSEIFDDQFSVERPDGSNFTLKIRSTKLEDSAMYFCASKLAGTGNYEQYFGPGTRLTVT.

The count of this clone is one. The chain couples TRBV5-5 to TRBJ2-2; 13 bases align to TRBD2. The trim removed 2 bases at V and 3 bases at J, leaving 1 base unmatched. Germline CDR1 SGHKS, CDR2 YYEKEE (reference sequence). This CDR3 is 16 amino acids long. The CDR3 loop is CASSLGLAGDTGELFF. The CDR3 coding sequence is TGTGCCAGCAGCTTAGGACTAGCGGGGGACACCGGGGAGCTGTTTTTT.